The rows below give T cell receptor beta chains drawn from one sample of a study of T-cell reconstitution after alpha-beta-depleted transplantation in children. TCRdb ran MiXCR on the PCR reads and lists one entry per CDR3 protein. The data show 500,000 to 650,000 distinct CDR3 sequences, 10% to 15% seen once. The specimen comprised PBMCs, mostly from graft donor cells, sampled 360 days after TCRalphabeta/CD19-depleted stem cell transplant. These receptors were taken from a male patient under 18 who had a stem cell transplant for acute myeloid leukemia, so the T cells may come from the graft donor. The CDR3 runs from the conserved cysteine through the conserved F or W. The order of the fields is D gene, J gene, CDR3 length, V gene, clone size, CDR3 DNA, CDR3 protein. The D gene is left open where the match is weak. Size is omitted from some rows. Given values are once, few, many or a class for expanded clones.

>-|TRBJ2-6|14|TRBV20-1|few
TGCAGTGCTACAGGCTTTGGTGGGGCCAACGTCCTGACTTTC
CSATGFGGANVLTF
>-|TRBJ1-2|13|TRBV4-3|-
TGCGCCAGCAGCCAAGGCCTTAACTATGGCTACACCTTC
CASSQGLNYGYTF
>-|TRBJ2-1|17|TRBV20-1|few
TGCAGTGCTAGAGATCCAGGCGGGCCGTGGGCCTACAATGAGCAGTTCTTC
CSARDPGGPWAYNEQFF
>TRBD1|TRBJ2-2|16|TRBV30|-
TGTGCCTGGAGGGGCCGCGACAGGGATTGGACCGGGGAGCTGTTTTTT
CAWRGRDRDWTGELFF
>-|TRBJ2-1|15|TRBV28|many
TGTGCCACCGGCCTAACCCCAACGGGTCTCAATGAGCAGTTCTTC
CATGLTPTGLNEQFF
>-|TRBJ2-5|11|TRBV29-1|few
TGCAGCTCTAGGGCGGAAGAGACCCAGTACTTC
CSSRAEETQYF
>TRBD2|TRBJ2-3|18|TRBV28|many
TGTGCCAGCAGCCCACTCAGACTAGCGGGAGGGAGGACAGATACGCAGTATTTT
CASSPLRLAGGRTDTQYF
>TRBD2|TRBJ2-3|14|TRBV23-1|-
TGCGCCAGCAAGCGGGAGGGCCCGACAGATACGCAGTATTTT
CASKREGPTDTQYF
>TRBD2|TRBJ2-2|14|TRBV28|many
TGTGCCACTGTAGCGGGAGGGAACACCGGGGAGCTGTTTTTT
CATVAGGNTGELFF
>TRBD2|TRBJ2-3|15|TRBV29-1|-
TGCAGCGTTGGGTCTAGCGGGAGGTCCCCAGATACGCAGTATTTT
CSVGSSGRSPDTQYF